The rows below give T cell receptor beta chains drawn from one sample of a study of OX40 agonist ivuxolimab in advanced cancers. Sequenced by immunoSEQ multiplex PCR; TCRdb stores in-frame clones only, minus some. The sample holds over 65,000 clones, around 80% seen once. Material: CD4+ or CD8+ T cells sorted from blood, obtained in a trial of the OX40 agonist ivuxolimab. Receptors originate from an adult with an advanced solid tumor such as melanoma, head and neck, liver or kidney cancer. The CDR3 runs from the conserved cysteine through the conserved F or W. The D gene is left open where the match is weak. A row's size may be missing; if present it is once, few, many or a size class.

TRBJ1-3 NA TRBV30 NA CAWSVGGLSSGNTIYF TGTGCCTGGAGTGTGGGGGGACTTTCATCTGGAAACACCATATATTTT
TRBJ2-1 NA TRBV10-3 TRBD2 CAISELAGANEQFF TGTGCCATCAGTGAACTAGCGGGAGCCAATGAGCAGTTCTTC
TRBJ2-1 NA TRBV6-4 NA CASSEWEGTRDEQFF TGTGCCAGCAGTGAGTGGGAAGGGACTCGGGATGAGCAGTTCTTC
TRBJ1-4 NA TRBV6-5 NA CASSYSGGMGEKLFF TGTGCCAGCAGTTACTCCGGGGGCATGGGGGAAAAACTGTTTTTT
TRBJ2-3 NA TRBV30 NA CAWRGRLSTDTQYF TGTGCCTGGAGGGGACGGCTTAGCACAGATACGCAGTATTTT
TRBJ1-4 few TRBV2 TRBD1 CASGGQTNNEKLFF TGTGCCAGCGGGGGACAGACCAATAATGAAAAACTGTTTTTT
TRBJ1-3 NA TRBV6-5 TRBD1 CASSLDRNAGNTIYF TGTGCCAGCAGTCTGGACAGGAACGCTGGAAACACCATATATTTT
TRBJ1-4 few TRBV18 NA CASSQATNEKLFF TGTGCCAGCTCACAGGCAACTAATGAAAAACTGTTTTTT
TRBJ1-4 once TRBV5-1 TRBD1 CASSAGQGGEKLFF TGCGCCAGCAGCGCCGGACAGGGTGGGGAAAAACTGTTTTTT
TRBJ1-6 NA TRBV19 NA CASRSEGHSPLHF TGTGCCAGTAGGTCCGAGGGGCATTCACCCCTCCACTTT
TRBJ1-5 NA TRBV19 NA CASSIRGQPQHF TGTGCCAGTAGTATAAGGGGCCAGCCCCAGCATTTT
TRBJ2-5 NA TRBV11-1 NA CASSLGPNKETQYF TGTGCCAGCAGCTTAGGGCCGAATAAAGAGACCCAGTACTTC
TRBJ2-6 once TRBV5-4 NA CASSLAASSGANVLTF TGTGCCAGCAGCTTGGCGGCCTCCTCTGGGGCCAACGTCCTGACTTTC
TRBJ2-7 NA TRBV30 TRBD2 CAWNPPSGRYNSYEQYF TGTGCCTGGAATCCCCCTAGCGGACGATATAACTCCTACGAGCAGTACTTC
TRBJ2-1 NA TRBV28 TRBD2 CASSLLWTSGRARWGGEQFF TGTGCCAGCAGTCTCCTTTGGACTAGCGGGAGGGCCAGGTGGGGGGGTGAGCAGTTCTTC
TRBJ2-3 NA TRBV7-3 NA CASSLGLGGPDTQYF TGTGCCAGCAGCCTGGGATTAGGGGGTCCAGATACGCAGTATTTT
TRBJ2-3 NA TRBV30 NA CAWSRGLAGQDTQYF TGTGCCTGGAGTAGGGGGCTAGCGGGTCAAGATACGCAGTATTTT
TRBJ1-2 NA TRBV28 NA CASSLGLEGGYTF TGTGCCAGCAGTTTAGGGCTTGAGGGGGGCTACACCTTC
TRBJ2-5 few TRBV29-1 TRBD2 CSVDRQIAGGPGTQYF TGCAGCGTTGACCGGCAGATAGCGGGGGGGCCGGGGACCCAGTACTTC
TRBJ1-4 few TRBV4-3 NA CASSQGTAATNEKLFF TGCGCCAGCAGCCAAGGCACGGCCGCAACTAATGAAAAACTGTTTTTT
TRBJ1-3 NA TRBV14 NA CASSQDPRRNTIYF TGTGCCAGCAGCCAAGATCCCAGGAGGAACACCATATATTTT
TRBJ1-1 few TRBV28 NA CASSLEWAEAFF TGTGCCAGCAGTTTAGAGTGGGCTGAAGCTTTCTTT
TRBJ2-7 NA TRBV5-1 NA CASSSTGTETYEQYF TGCGCCAGCAGCTCCACCGGGACGGAGACCTACGAGCAGTACTTC
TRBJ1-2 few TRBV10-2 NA CASKPGHLLLGYTF TGCGCCAGCAAACCGGGACACCTCCTATTGGGCTACACCTTC
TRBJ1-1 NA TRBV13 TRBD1 CASSLVDRAVTNTEAFF TGTGCCAGCAGCTTAGTCGACAGGGCGGTAACGAACACTGAAGCTTTCTTT
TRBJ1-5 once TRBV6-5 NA CASRTSNQPQHF TGTGCCAGCCGGACTAGCAATCAGCCCCAGCATTTT
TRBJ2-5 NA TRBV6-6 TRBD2 CASSLPGGGQETQYF TGTGCCAGCAGTCTCCCTGGGGGGGGACAAGAGACCCAGTACTTC